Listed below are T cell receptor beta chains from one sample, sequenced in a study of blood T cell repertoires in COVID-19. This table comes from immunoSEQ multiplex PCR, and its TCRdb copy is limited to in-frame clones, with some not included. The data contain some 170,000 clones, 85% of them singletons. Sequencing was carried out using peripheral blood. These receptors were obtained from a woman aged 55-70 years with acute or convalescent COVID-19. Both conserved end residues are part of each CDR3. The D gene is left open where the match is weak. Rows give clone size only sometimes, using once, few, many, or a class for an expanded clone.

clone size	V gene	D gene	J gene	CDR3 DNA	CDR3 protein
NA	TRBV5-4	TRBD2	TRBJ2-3	TGTGCCAGCAGTAGACTAGCGGGAGGCCTCACAGATACGCAGTATTTT	CASSRLAGGLTDTQYF
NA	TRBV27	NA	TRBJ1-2	TGTGCCAGCAGTTCGGGGGAATCCTATGGCTACACCTTC	CASSSGESYGYTF
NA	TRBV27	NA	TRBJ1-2	TGTGCCAGCAGTTCTACAGGGAGTGGCTACACCTTC	CASSSTGSGYTF
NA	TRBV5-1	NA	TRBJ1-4	TGCGCCAGCAGCCCGGACAGAGAGGGTGAAAAACTGTTTTTT	CASSPDREGEKLFF
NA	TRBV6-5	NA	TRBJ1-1	TGTGCCAGCAGCTTTACCGGGACATTTAACACTGAAGCTTTCTTT	CASSFTGTFNTEAFF
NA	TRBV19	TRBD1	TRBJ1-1	TGTGCCAGTACCCGGGACAGGGTAGTCACTGAAGCTTTCTTT	CASTRDRVVTEAFF
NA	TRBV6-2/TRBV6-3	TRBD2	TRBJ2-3	TGTGCCAGCAGTTCCTTCCCAACACTAGCGGGAGGGGGAGATACGCAGTATTTT	CASSSFPTLAGGGDTQYF
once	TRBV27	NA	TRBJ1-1	TGTGCCAGCCCCCTCGGAGGGGAAGACACTGAAGCTTTCTTT	CASPLGGEDTEAFF
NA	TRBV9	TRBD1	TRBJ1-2	TGTGCCAGCAGCGCCAGGACAGGACAAAACTATGGCTACACCTTC	CASSARTGQNYGYTF
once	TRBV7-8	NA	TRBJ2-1	TGTGCCAGCGGATCAATATTCCGGGACTTGAGCTCCTACAATGAGCAGTTCTTC	CASGSIFRDLSSYNEQFF
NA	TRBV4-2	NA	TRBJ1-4	TGTGCCAGCAGCCAGCGTGTCGGGGAAAGGGAAAAACTGTTTTTT	CASSQRVGEREKLFF
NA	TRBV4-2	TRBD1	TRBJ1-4	TGTGCCAGCAGCCCGTCGACAGGGTCGGACGAAAAACTGTTTTTT	CASSPSTGSDEKLFF
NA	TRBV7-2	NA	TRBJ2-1	TGTGCCAGCTCGAGGGAGGTACGGGGCAATGAGCAGTTCTTC	CASSREVRGNEQFF
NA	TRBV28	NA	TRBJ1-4	TGTGCCAGCGGTATTGTGGTGGAGGAAAAACTGTTTTTT	CASGIVVEEKLFF
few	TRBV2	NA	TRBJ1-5	TGTGCCAGCAGTGACCTGGTTGACAGGCAACGACAGCCCCAGCATTTT	CASSDLVDRQRQPQHF
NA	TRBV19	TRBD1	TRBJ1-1	TGTGCCAGTAGTATAATGGGGGACAGGGTAGGAACTGAAGCTTTCTTT	CASSIMGDRVGTEAFF
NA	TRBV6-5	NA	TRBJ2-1	TGTGCCAGCAGTCCCGTCGCGGACTCATACAATGAGCAGTTCTTC	CASSPVADSYNEQFF
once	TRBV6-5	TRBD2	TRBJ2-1	TGTGCCAGCAGTTCCCTAGCGGGAGGAGGCAATGAGCAGTTCTTC	CASSSLAGGGNEQFF
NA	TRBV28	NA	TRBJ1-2	TGTGCCAGCAGTTCCTTTCGACAGGTTCATAACTATGGCTACACCTTC	CASSSFRQVHNYGYTF
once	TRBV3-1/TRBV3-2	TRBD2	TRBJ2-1	TGTGCCAGCAGCCAGGGCTTACTAGCGGACAATGAGCAGTTCTTC	CASSQGLLADNEQFF
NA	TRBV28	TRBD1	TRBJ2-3	TGTGCCAGCACCCTCTACGGGACAGGGGGCAGGGCAGATACGCAGTATTTT	CASTLYGTGGRADTQYF
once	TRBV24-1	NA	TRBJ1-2	TGTGCCACCAGTGACGGACAGTGGAGCTACACCTTC	CATSDGQWSYTF
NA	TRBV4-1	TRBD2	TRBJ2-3	TGCGCCAGCAGCCAAGACGCTAGCGGGATGAGGGCAGATACGCAGTATTTT	CASSQDASGMRADTQYF
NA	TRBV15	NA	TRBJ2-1	TGTGCCACCAGCAGAGATTCAGGTTTCGAGCAGTTCTTC	CATSRDSGFEQFF
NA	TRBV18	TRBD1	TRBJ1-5	TGTGCCAGCTCACCGACAGGGTCCCATCAGCCCCAGCATTTT	CASSPTGSHQPQHF
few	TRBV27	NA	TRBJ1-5	TGTGCCAGCGGGGGGTGGGGGAGGACCCAGCATTTT	CASGGWGRTQHF
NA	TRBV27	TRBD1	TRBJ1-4	TGTGCCAGCAGAACTACTCAGGGGACAGGTTTTGGTCAGGCTGAAAAACTGTTTTTT	CASRTTQGTGFGQAEKLFF
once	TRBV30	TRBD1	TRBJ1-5	TGTGCCTGGAGTCAGGGGGCGGATCAGCCCCAGCATTTT	CAWSQGADQPQHF
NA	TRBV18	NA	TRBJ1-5	TGTGCCAGCTCGCCACAAGGGGTTAGCAATCAGCCCCAGCATTTT	CASSPQGVSNQPQHF
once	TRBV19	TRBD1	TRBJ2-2	TGTGCCAGTAGTATCTGGACAGGGGTCGCCGGGGAGCTGTTTTTT	CASSIWTGVAGELFF
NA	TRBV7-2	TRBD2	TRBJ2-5	TGTGCCAGCAGCTTAAGTCGCGGGGGACTAGAGACCCAGTACTTC	CASSLSRGGLETQYF
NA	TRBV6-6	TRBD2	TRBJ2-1	TGTGCCAGCAGTTATATACTAGCGGGAGGGAATGAGCAGTTCTTC	CASSYILAGGNEQFF
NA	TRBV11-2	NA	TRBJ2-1	TGTGCCAGCAGGGGGACTGGTGCCAATGAGCAGTTCTTC	CASRGTGANEQFF
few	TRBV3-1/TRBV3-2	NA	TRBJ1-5	TGTGCCAGCAGCCAAGAAGGCGGTAGCAATCAGCCCCAGCATTTT	CASSQEGGSNQPQHF
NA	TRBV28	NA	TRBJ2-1	TGTGCCAGCAGTTTAGACAGAGTGAATGAGCAGTTCTTC	CASSLDRVNEQFF
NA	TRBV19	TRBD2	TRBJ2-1	TGTGCCAGTTCCGGACTAGCGGGAGTAGGATATGAGCAGTTCTTC	CASSGLAGVGYEQFF
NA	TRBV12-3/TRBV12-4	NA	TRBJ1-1	TGTGCCAGCAGTTTTTACGGAGACACTGAAGCTTTCTTT	CASSFYGDTEAFF
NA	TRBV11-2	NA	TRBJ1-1	TGTGCCAGCAGCTTAACTAGCGAAGCTTTCTTT	CASSLTSEAFF
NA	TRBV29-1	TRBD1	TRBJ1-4	TGCAGCGCCCATGGACAGGATCTTAATGAAAAACTGTTTTTT	CSAHGQDLNEKLFF
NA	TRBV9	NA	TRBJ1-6	TGTGCCAGCAGCGTAGGACTTACCCGTTCACCCCTCCACTTT	CASSVGLTRSPLHF
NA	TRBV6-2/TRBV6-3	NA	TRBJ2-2	TGTGCCAGCAGTTACTCGGACAGTAACACCGGGGAGCTGTTTTTT	CASSYSDSNTGELFF
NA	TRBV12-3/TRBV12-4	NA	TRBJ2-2	TGTGCCACCCGACGCGGCACCGGGGAGCTGTTTTTT	CATRRGTGELFF
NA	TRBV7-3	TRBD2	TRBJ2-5	TGTGCCAGCAGCTTAAGAGCGGGAGGGCCAGAGACCCAGTACTTC	CASSLRAGGPETQYF
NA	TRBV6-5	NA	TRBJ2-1	TGTGCCAGCAGTTCAAGCACCCATCCCTACAATGAGCAGTTCTTC	CASSSSTHPYNEQFF
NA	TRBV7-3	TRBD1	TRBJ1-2	TGTGCCAGCAGCGATCAACCGGGACAGGGTTCGCTTGGCTACACCTTC	CASSDQPGQGSLGYTF
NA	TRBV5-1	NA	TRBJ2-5	TGCGCCAGCAGCCTGTGGGGCTGGGAGACCCAGTACTTC	CASSLWGWETQYF
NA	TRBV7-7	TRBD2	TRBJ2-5	TGTGCTAGCAGCTTAGGGACTAACCAAGAGACCCAGTACTTC	CASSLGTNQETQYF
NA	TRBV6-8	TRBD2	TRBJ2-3	TGTGCCAGCAGTTGTGAAGATTGGCGGGAGAAAAATACGCAGTATTTT	CASSCEDWREKNTQYF
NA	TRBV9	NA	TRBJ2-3	TGTGCCAGCAGCGTTCCCTCAGGGGTGGGCACAGATACGCAGTATTTT	CASSVPSGVGTDTQYF
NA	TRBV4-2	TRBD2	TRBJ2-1	TGTGCCAGCAGCCAAGAAAGACTAGCCGGAGAGCAGTTCTTC	CASSQERLAGEQFF
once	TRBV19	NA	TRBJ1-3	TGTGCCACCCAAAGACAGACTGGAAACACCATATATTTT	CATQRQTGNTIYF
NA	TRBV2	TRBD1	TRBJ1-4	TGTGCCAGCAGTTCGACAGGGGAAAAACTGTTTTTT	CASSSTGEKLFF